The 28 T cell receptor beta chains below were found in one sample sequenced in a study of blood T cell repertoires in COVID-19. Data came from immunoSEQ multiplex PCR; TCRdb stores just in-frame clones and leaves some out. This table has about 120,000 clones, around 86% appearing once. Sequenced input: peripheral blood. These receptors originate from a man between 65 and 85 years old with acute or convalescent COVID-19.

The chain carries TRBV28 and TRBJ2-7, with TRBD1 matching over 7 bases. Germline V gene sequence: CDR1 MDHEN, CDR2 SYDVKM. Unmatched junction bases numbered 6, after V lost 1 base and J lost 3 bases. CDR3 length: 15 amino acids. This chain's CDR3 is CASSLSSTGYYEQYF. The CDR3 nucleotides are TGTGCCAGCAGTTTATCCTCGACAGGGTACTACGAGCAGTACTTC.

The chain links TRBV19 to TRBJ1-5; TRBD1 aligns across 8 bases. V shed 6 bases, J shed 6 bases, and the junction held 4 bases outside the gene matches. The CDR3 length is 13 residues. Germline lookup yields CDR1 LNHDA and CDR2 SQIVND (reference sequence). The DNA for the CDR3 is TGTGCCAGTAGGGTGACAGGGGTTCAGCCCCAGCATTTT. It yields the protein CASRVTGVQPQHF.

V is TRBV5-4 and J is TRBJ1-1, with D maybe TRBD1 (5 bases). Trimming removed 4 bases at V and 2 bases at J, with 9 bases between. Germline CDR1 and CDR2: SGHNT and YYREEE (reference sequence). The CDR3 totals 13 residues. The CDR3 protein is CASSPDKNTEAFF. In DNA form, the CDR3 reads TGTGCCAGCAGCCCGGACAAAAACACTGAAGCTTTCTTT.

The V gene is TRBV5-6, the J gene TRBJ2-3, with 8 bases that match TRBD2. In germline, CDR1 is SGHDT, CDR2 YYEEEE. The CDR3 is made up of 13 amino acids. The trim removed 6 bases at V and 6 bases at J, leaving 6 bases unmatched. The CDR3 coding sequence is TGTGCCAGCACCGGGACTAGAAAGGATACGCAGTATTTT. Translated, it gives CASTGTRKDTQYF.

This chain connects TRBV7-8 to TRBJ2-7, with D maybe TRBD2 (5 bases). Germline V lookup: CDR1 SGHVS, CDR2 FQNEAQ. The V gene lost 6 bases and the J gene lost 0 bases, with 9 bases spanning the gap. This CDR3 has 13 amino acids. For the CDR3, the DNA is TGTGCCAGCAGGAAAGGGAGCTCCTACGAGCAGTACTTC. Translated, it gives CASRKGSSYEQYF.

Only a few counts were recorded for this clone. The CDR3 protein is CASSLGDRLYGYTF. The CDR3 DNA reads as TGTGCCAGCAGTTTAGGGGACAGACTCTATGGCTACACCTTC. The chain carries TRBV28 and TRBJ1-2; 7 bases align to TRBD1. The CDR3 covers 14 residues. The ends lost 2 bases at V and 4 bases at J; junction bases unmatched: 4. Germline CDR1 and CDR2: MDHEN and SYDVKM.

The chain joins TRBV6-1 to TRBJ1-6; D gene uncertain. Trimming removed 2 bases at V and 7 bases at J, with 9 bases between. In germline, CDR1 is MNHNS, CDR2 SASEGT. CDR3 size: 14 residues. The CDR3 region is CASSEHSQNSPLHF. Written as DNA, the CDR3 is TGTGCCAGCAGTGAACACAGCCAAAATTCACCCCTCCACTTT.

The genes are TRBV30 and TRBJ1-6; D gene unclear. CDR1 is GTSNPN, CDR2 SVGIG, per germline (reference sequence). V was shortened by 2 bases and J by 0 bases, with 11 bases between the two germline ends. The CDR3 extends over 16 amino acids. The CDR3 DNA follows: TGTGCCTGGAGTCGCCCTTCGAGCTCCTATAATTCACCCCTCCACTTT. Protein product: CAWSRPSSSYNSPLHF.

The chain links TRBV2 to TRBJ1-1; the match to TRBD1 covers 12 bases. With 8 bases clipped from V and 4 bases from J, the junction kept 5 bases outside the gene matches. The length of the CDR3 is 14 residues. CDR1 SNHLY and CDR2 FYNNEI come from the germline V gene. DNA of the CDR3: TGTGCCAGCTTTGGGGACAGGGGGCGCACTGAAGCTTTCTTT. Amino acid sequence: CASFGDRGRTEAFF.

This clone was detected only a few times. The rearrangement joins TRBV4-1 to TRBJ1-2, with 9 bases matching TRBD1. The CDR3 loop spans 14 amino acids. Looked up from germline, CDR1 is MGHRA and CDR2 is YSYEKL. V dropped 3 bases and J dropped 7; count of bases not matched to a gene: 6. The CDR3 protein is CASSQDRGLGGYTF. Here the CDR3 DNA reads TGCGCCAGCAGCCAGGACAGGGGATTAGGTGGCTACACCTTC.

This clone was counted only a few times. V usage is TRBV18 and J usage is TRBJ2-2; 14 positions agree with TRBD2. Germline V gene data show CDR1 as KGHSH and CDR2 as LQKENI. This CDR3 spans 19 amino acids. V lost 5 bases to trimming and J lost 2 bases; unmatched junction nucleotides: 10. The CDR3 DNA follows: TGTGCCAGCTCAATCTTCGGACTAGCGGGGGGATCAAACACCGGGGAGCTGTTTTTT. This translates into CASSIFGLAGGSNTGELFF.

The CDR3 is CASSKTTGKAAYEQYF. For the CDR3, the DNA is TGTGCCAGCAGTAAAACCACAGGGAAAGCGGCCTACGAGCAGTACTTC. The chain carries TRBV28 and TRBJ2-7; perhaps TRBD1 as D (6 bases). The CDR3 is made up of 16 amino acids. The ends were cut back, 5 bases at V and 2 bases at J, with 19 bases in the middle. CDR1 and CDR2 (germline): MDHEN, SYDVKM.

The rearrangement joins TRBV20-1 to TRBJ2-1, with TRBD1 matching over 7 bases. Germline V gene sequence: CDR1 DFQATT, CDR2 SNEGSKA (reference sequence). The V gene end was trimmed by 3 bases and the J gene end by 4 bases; junction bases not matched to a gene: 9. The CDR3 is made up of 15 amino acids. The CDR3 DNA is TGCAGTGCTAGTCCCGGCCCGGACAGGTACAATGAGCAGTTCTTC. This sequence encodes CSASPGPDRYNEQFF.

The gene calls are TRBV29-1 and TRBJ2-1, with TRBD1 matching over 10 bases. V gave up 7 bases and J gave up 9 bases; unmatched junction bases: 9. This CDR3 spans 13 amino acids. CDR1 is SQVTM and CDR2 is ANQGSEA in the germline V gene. The CDR3 region is CSASGTGAPEQFF. The DNA for the CDR3 is TGCAGCGCCTCCGGGACAGGGGCTCCTGAGCAGTTCTTC.

V usage is TRBV29-1 and J usage is TRBJ1-3; D is perhaps TRBD1 (5 bases). Germline V CDR1 and CDR2: SQVTM, ANQGSEA. This CDR3 spans 14 amino acids. Trimming cost V 3 bases and J 0 bases, with 9 bases left between them. CDR3 protein: CSVEVTGSGNTIYF. CDR3 sequence (DNA): TGCAGCGTTGAGGTCACAGGCTCTGGAAACACCATATATTTT.

In DNA form, the CDR3 reads TGTGCCAGCAGTCCCCTTCTGGAGCAGCCCCAGCATTTT. This gives the protein CASSPLLEQPQHF. The chain combines TRBV28 with TRBJ1-5; D unclear. Per germline, CDR1 MDHEN and CDR2 SYDVKM. This CDR3 is 13 amino acids long. Trimming shortened V by 5 bases and J by 7 bases, and 12 bases separated the two germline ends.

This sequence joins TRBV3-1 (or the pseudogene TRBV3-2) and TRBJ2-2; D is perhaps TRBD2 (6 bases). V lost 3 bases and J lost 5, with 7 bases in between. This CDR3 is 13 amino acids long. CDR1 and CDR2 (germline): LGHDT, YNNKEL (reference sequence). The CDR3 DNA is TGTGCCAGCAGCCATGGGGGGACCGGGGAGCTGTTTTTT. Its protein is CASSHGGTGELFF.

The V call is TRBV2, the J call TRBJ1-5; the D gene is possibly TRBD1 (5 bases). This CDR3 contains 14 residues. V was cut by 3 bases and J by 3 bases, with 9 bases left in between. The germline CDR1 and CDR2 sequences are SNHLY and FYNNEI. DNA of the CDR3: TGTGCCAGCAGTGAGGGGCCGTTCAATCAGCCCCAGCATTTT. Amino acid sequence: CASSEGPFNQPQHF.

The table lists this clone with a few counts. This sequence joins TRBV5-1 and TRBJ1-1; a weak D match, TRBD1 (5 bases). There are 16 residues in the CDR3. Germline CDR1 reads SGHRS; CDR2 reads YFSETQ. The ends were cut back, 4 bases at V and 0 bases at J, with 16 bases in the middle. The CDR3 loop is CASSGRQMDMNTEAFF. For the CDR3, the DNA is TGCGCCAGCAGCGGCAGACAGATGGACATGAACACTGAAGCTTTCTTT. Drawing the rest from reference TRBV5-1 and TRBJ1-1, the complete variable domain is KAGVTQTPRYLIKTRGQQVTLSCSPISGHRSVSWYQQTPGQGLQFLFEYFSETQRNKGNFPGRFSGRQFSNSRSEMNVSTLELGDSALYLCASSGRQMDMNTEAFFGQGTRLTVV.

The genes are TRBV7-3 and TRBJ1-3; 9 bases are shared with TRBD1. V lost 5 bases, J lost 2 bases, and 4 bases stayed unmatched. The CDR3 has 15 amino acids. Germline lookup yields CDR1 SGHTA and CDR2 FQGTGA. Here the CDR3 DNA reads TGTGCCAGCAGCCCGGGACAGGGCCCTGGAAACACCATATATTTT. It encodes CASSPGQGPGNTIYF.

The rearrangement joins TRBV18 to TRBJ1-5; possibly TRBD1 for D (6 bases). The CDR3 loop spans 14 amino acids. Trimming cost V 3 bases and J 6 bases, with 12 bases left between them. Germline CDR1 KGHSH, CDR2 LQKENI. The CDR3 region is CASSPFRGTQPQHF. Written as DNA, the CDR3 is TGTGCCAGCTCACCTTTCAGGGGCACTCAGCCCCAGCATTTT.

The V gene is TRBV9, the J gene TRBJ2-3; a possible D gene is TRBD1 (6 bases). This CDR3 is built from 15 residues. The ends were cut back, 3 bases at V and 4 bases at J, with 15 bases in the middle. Germline lookup yields CDR1 SGDLS and CDR2 YYNGEE. CDR3 loop: CASSATGINPDTQYF. The DNA for the CDR3 is TGTGCCAGCAGCGCTACAGGGATTAACCCAGATACGCAGTATTTT.

In regard to this clone: A junction boundary mismatches the germline segment, possibly from a read error. This chain links TRBV6-5 with TRBJ2-7; 9 bases are shared with TRBD2. Germline V lookup: CDR1 MNHEY, CDR2 SVGAGI. The CDR3 totals 14 residues. The CDR3 loop reads CASSRGRASFEQYF. CDR3 in DNA: TGTGCCAGCAGTCGCGGGAGGGCCTCCTTCGAGCAGTACTTC.

The chain recombines TRBV28 with TRBJ1-1; 8 bases fit TRBD1. This CDR3 comprises 15 residues. From germline, CDR1 is MDHEN and CDR2 SYDVKM. J was trimmed by 11 bases and V by 1 base; bases with no gene match: 12. CDR3 loop: CASSLSFPGGDRAFF. Written as DNA, the CDR3 is TGTGCCAGCAGTTTATCTTTTCCGGGTGGGGACAGGGCTTTCTTT.

The genes are TRBV30 and TRBJ2-7, with TRBD1 matching over 12 bases. CDR1 is GTSNPN and CDR2 is SVGIG in the germline V gene (reference sequence). The CDR3 sequence is 14 residues long. V trimming: 3 bases; J trimming: 1 base; junction bases outside the gene matches: 1. The CDR3 loop reads CAWRGQGASYEQYF. The DNA for the CDR3 is TGTGCCTGGAGGGGACAGGGGGCTTCCTACGAGCAGTACTTC.

This clone has at least ten counts. This chain links TRBV5-1 with TRBJ1-1; 7 bases map to TRBD1. This CDR3 is built from 14 residues. Germline V gives CDR1 SGHRS, CDR2 YFSETQ. V trimming: 4 bases; J trimming: 6 bases; junction bases outside the gene matches: 9. CDR3 sequence: CASSVAQGSPEAFF. CDR3 in DNA: TGCGCCAGCAGCGTGGCACAGGGGAGCCCTGAAGCTTTCTTT.

V gene TRBV2 combines with J gene TRBJ1-1; D not resolved. V shed 6 bases and J shed 3 bases, with 11 bases lying between them. From germline, CDR1 is SNHLY and CDR2 FYNNEI. The CDR3 totals 13 residues. The CDR3 loop reads CASSPVKDTEAFF. The CDR3 DNA sequence: TGTGCCAGCAGCCCGGTTAAAGACACTGAAGCTTTCTTT. The whole variable domain, filled in from reference TRBV2 and TRBJ1-1, reads EPEVTQTPSHQVTQMGQEVILRCVPISNHLYFYWYRQILGQKVEFLVSFYNNEISEKSEIFDDQFSVERPDGSNFTLKIRSTKLEDSAMYFCASSPVKDTEAFFGQGTRLTVV.

CDR3 sequence: CASSYGGLAGGEQYF. In DNA form, the CDR3 reads TGTGCCAGCAGTTACGGCGGACTAGCGGGGGGCGAGCAGTACTTC. This sequence joins TRBV6-5 and TRBJ2-7; TRBD2 agrees at 14 bases. The CDR3 spans 15 residues. V shed 2 bases, J shed 6 bases, and the junction held 3 bases outside the gene matches. Germline CDR1 reads MNHEY; CDR2 reads SVGAGI.